This T cell receptor beta chain originates from a study of blood T cell repertoires in COVID-19. Background on the study: The origin of the acute and convalescent COVID-19 samples was the United States, Italy and Spain.

Generated by immunoSEQ multiplex PCR, the TCRdb table keeps only in-frame clones and is missing some. The table lists roughly 90,000 clones, about 91% of them singletons. V was cut by 4 bases and J by 5 bases, with 8 bases left in between. CDR1 and CDR2 from the germline V gene are SEHNR and FQNEAQ (reference sequence). The CDR3 spans 12 residues. The clonotype was recovered from a woman older than 75 with active COVID-19. The V call is TRBV7-9, the J call TRBJ2-5, with a weak D call TRBD2 (7 bases). Material for sequencing was peripheral blood. The CDR3 DNA reads as TGTGCCAGCAGCTGGGGGGGCGAGACCCAGTACTTC. Translating gives CASSWGGETQYF.